This T cell receptor beta chain was found in a study of cytomegalovirus exposure and HLA in healthy donors. Study summary: In a previous analysis, about 100 million unique TCR beta sequences were found from roughly 180 million T cells.

The study's findings and limits: Researchers reported in a later analysis that a missense DCLRE1C variant was tied to TCR beta V- and J-gene trimming. The study listed approximately 160 cytomegalovirus-associated TCR beta chains.

CDR1 is SEHNR, CDR2 FQNEAQ, per germline (reference sequence). V shed 5 bases and J 4 bases; nucleotides not matched to a gene: 13. The CDR3 extends over 16 amino acids. This clone has only one observation. Its specificity is unknown. Primers for the PCR totalled 60 Vbeta and 13 Jbeta. In the study's own analysis: A follow-up analysis tallied approximately 85 million unique TCR beta chains, approximately 10 million shared. Measured with immunoSEQ multiplex PCR; TCRdb has only the in-frame clones, and not every one. V, J and clone size derive from that table, while D and trimming were established from the DNA sequence. The sample consists of 150,000 to 200,000 clones, around three quarters of them appearing once.

The sample comprised PBMCs. The source is a woman younger than 45 in good health and CMV-seronegative. The rearrangement uses TRBV7-9 and TRBJ2-7; 8 positions agree with TRBD1. Written as DNA, the CDR3 is TGTGCCAGCAGCACGCGGCCAGGGGGCGAGACATACGAGCAGTACTTC. Translated: CASSTRPGGETYEQYF.